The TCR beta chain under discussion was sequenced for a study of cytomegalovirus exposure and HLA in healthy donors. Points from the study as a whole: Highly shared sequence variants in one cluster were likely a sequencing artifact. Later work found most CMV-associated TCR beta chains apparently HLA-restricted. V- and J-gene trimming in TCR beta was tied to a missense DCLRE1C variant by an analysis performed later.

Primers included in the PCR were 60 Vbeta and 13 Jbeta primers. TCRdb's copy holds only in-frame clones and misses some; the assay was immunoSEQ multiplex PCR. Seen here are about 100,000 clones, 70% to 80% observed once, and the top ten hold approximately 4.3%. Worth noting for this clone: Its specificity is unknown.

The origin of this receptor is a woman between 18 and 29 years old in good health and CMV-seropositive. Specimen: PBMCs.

The chain's CDR3 is CARAGDSYEQYF. The CDR3 DNA reads as TGTGCCAGGGCGGGAGATTCCTACGAGCAGTACTTC. This rearrangement joins TRBV10-3 to TRBJ2-7, with 7 positions matching TRBD2. Trimming cost V 10 bases and J 1 base; bases outside gene matches: 4. Per the germline V gene, CDR1 is ENHRY and CDR2 is SYGVKD. This CDR3 is 12 amino acids long.